Presented here are 32 T cell receptor beta chains from one specimen sequenced in a study of cytomegalovirus exposure and HLA in healthy donors. Use of 60 Vbeta and 13 Jbeta primers characterized the PCR. Profiled with immunoSEQ multiplex PCR; TCRdb holds only in-frame clones, not every one. The data contain some 84,000 clones, roughly 78% of them singletons. Sequencing was performed on PBMCs. These TCRs come from a male donor in good health and CMV-seropositive.

The gene calls are TRBV28 and TRBJ2-5, with TRBD1 identical over 8 bases. From germline, CDR1 is MDHEN and CDR2 SYDVKM. Trimming at V came to 6 bases and at J to 7 bases, leaving 13 bases not matched to a gene. There are 15 residues in the CDR3. The CDR3 DNA is TGTGCCAGCAGCACTAGGACAGGGTTGACCGCGACCCAGTACTTC. Its protein is CASSTRTGLTATQYF.

The CDR3 sequence: CASSQSSGRASDTQYF. CDR3 in DNA: TGCGCCAGCAGCCAGTCTAGCGGGAGGGCCTCAGATACGCAGTATTTT. The chain recombines TRBV4-3 with TRBJ2-3; TRBD2 matches 12 bases. This CDR3 comprises 16 residues. Germline V lookup: CDR1 LGHNA, CDR2 YSLEER. The V gene end was trimmed by 3 bases and the J gene end by 4 bases; junction bases not matched to a gene: 5.

The V and J genes are TRBV10-3 and TRBJ1-2, with D unclear. The V end was cut by 7 bases, the J end by 1 base, with 13 bases between. From germline, CDR1 is ENHRY and CDR2 SYGVKD. The CDR3 loop spans 14 amino acids. This CDR3 is CAIKRGGFNYGYTF. DNA of the CDR3: TGTGCCATCAAGAGAGGAGGGTTTAACTATGGCTACACCTTC.

The chain employs TRBV2 and TRBJ2-1, with D possibly matching TRBD1 (6 bases). Trimming took 6 bases from V and 7 from J, leaving 13 bases between them. The length of the CDR3 is 13 residues. Germline CDR1 is SNHLY and CDR2 is FYNNEI. CDR3 in amino acids: CASRSDRLNEQFF. The CDR3 nucleotides read TGTGCCAGCAGAAGTGACAGGTTGAATGAGCAGTTCTTC.

The chain employs TRBV11-3 and TRBJ2-7; no clear D. V lost 6 bases and J 10 bases, leaving 13 bases between the germline ends. CDR3 length equals 11 residues. Germline V CDR1 and CDR2: SGHNT, YENEEA. In DNA form, the CDR3 reads TGTGCCAGCAGTCGCCCGGGTTGTCAGTACTTC. Translating gives CASSRPGCQYF.

The CDR3, as DNA: TGTGCCAGCAGTCCCCCCCGGGAGCCGTACGAGCAGTACTTC. It yields the protein CASSPPREPYEQYF. V usage is TRBV28 and J usage is TRBJ2-7; D is possibly TRBD2 (6 bases). Germline values: CDR1 MDHEN, CDR2 SYDVKM. Between the trimmed V and J ends, which lost 5 bases and 4 bases, there was a span of 15 bases. This CDR3 comprises 14 residues.

The V and J genes are TRBV29-1 and TRBJ2-3; perhaps TRBD1 as D (6 bases). The germline gives CDR1 SQVTM, CDR2 ANQGSEA. The V and J ends lost 6 bases and 1 base respectively, with 20 bases between them. The length of the CDR3 is 16 residues. CDR3 coding DNA: TGCAGCGTCCACTGGCTACAGGGTGAGGGCACAGATACGCAGTATTTT. As protein: CSVHWLQGEGTDTQYF.

Note on this clone: A read error may account for a junction end that differs from germline. The chain couples TRBV28 to TRBJ2-7; TRBD1 might be the D (5 bases). Per germline, CDR1 MDHEN and CDR2 SYDVKM. This CDR3 is 12 amino acids long. The CDR3 nucleotides read TGTGCCAGCAGTAGTGGGGCAAGGTCCCAGGACTTC. Amino acid sequence: CASSSGARSQDF.

The chain is built from TRBV28 and TRBJ1-1; D is perhaps TRBD1 (5 bases). The V end was cut by 6 bases, the J end by 0 bases, with 8 bases between. Germline-derived CDR1 and CDR2 are MDHEN and SYDVKM. The CDR3 covers 13 residues. The CDR3 coding sequence is TGTGCCAGCAGACAGGACCTGAACACTGAAGCTTTCTTT. Encoded protein: CASRQDLNTEAFF.

CDR3 DNA sequence: TGTGCCAGCAGCTTGGACCAGGTTAAGGACTACGAGCAGTACTTC. Translating gives CASSLDQVKDYEQYF. The V call is TRBV5-4, the J call TRBJ2-7; D unclear. Trimming stripped 0 bases from V and 3 bases from J, with 13 bases between. The length of the CDR3 is 15 residues. Per the germline V gene, CDR1 is SGHNT and CDR2 is YYREEE (reference sequence). Full variable domain (outside the CDR3, taken from reference TRBV5-4 and TRBJ2-7): ETGVTQSPTHLIKTRGQQVTLRCSSQSGHNTVSWYQQALGQGPQFIFQYYREEENGRGNFPPRFSGLQFPNYSSELNVNALELDDSALYLCASSLDQVKDYEQYFGPGTRLTVT.

This clone was seen only a few times. The chain links TRBV19 to TRBJ1-1, with 9 nucleotides matching TRBD1. The V gene end was trimmed by 6 bases and the J gene end by 6 bases; junction bases not matched to a gene: 8. The CDR3 covers 14 residues. Germline V gene lookup returns CDR1 LNHDA and CDR2 SQIVND (reference sequence). In nucleotides, the CDR3 is TGTGCCAGTAGCCTAGACAGGGGGTTATCTGAAGCTTTCTTT. It is translated as CASSLDRGLSEAFF.

The chain uses TRBV15 and TRBJ2-3, with no clear D. V lost 0 bases and J lost 4, with 5 bases in between. Germline lookup yields CDR1 LNHNV and CDR2 YYDKDF (reference sequence). The CDR3 length is 13 residues. Written as DNA, the CDR3 is TGTGCCACCAGCAGAGATCGTCCAGATACGCAGTATTTT. It encodes CATSRDRPDTQYF.

This chain joins TRBV5-1 and TRBJ2-5, with D perhaps matching TRBD1 (5 bases). This CDR3 has 13 amino acids. The V gene lost 2 bases and the J gene lost 5 bases, with 10 bases spanning the gap. Per germline, CDR1 SGHRS and CDR2 YFSETQ. In nucleotides, the CDR3 is TGCGCCAGCAGCTTTCAGGGCAAGGAGACCCAGTACTTC. It yields the protein CASSFQGKETQYF.

The chain couples TRBV5-4 to TRBJ2-3; 7 positions match TRBD1. The germline CDR1 and CDR2 sequences are SGHNT and YYREEE (reference sequence). This CDR3 has 16 amino acids. J gave up 8 bases and V 4 bases, and 16 bases lay outside the gene matches. This chain's CDR3 is CASSHRQGTGSPTQYF. CDR3 nucleotide sequence: TGTGCCAGCAGCCACCGACAGGGAACGGGGTCGCCTACGCAGTATTTT.

The chain joins TRBV5-4 to TRBJ2-2, with a weak D call TRBD2 (5 bases). Germline assignment: CDR1 SGHNT and CDR2 YYREEE (reference sequence). The CDR3 length is 18 residues. V lost 0 bases and J 1 base, leaving 16 bases between the germline ends. The CDR3 coding sequence is TGTGCCAGCAGCTTGGTATGGGGAGCCGGGATGAACACCGGGGAGCTGTTTTTT. Protein: CASSLVWGAGMNTGELFF.

The rearrangement uses TRBV7-9 and TRBJ2-3; the D gene is possibly TRBD2 (7 bases). Germline V gene lookup returns CDR1 SEHNR and CDR2 FQNEAQ (reference sequence). The CDR3 spans 16 residues. V lost 8 bases to trimming and J lost 1 base, with 19 bases between them. CDR3 sequence: CASGSGGLIGTDTQYF. CDR3 bases: TGTGCCAGCGGTTCCGGGGGGCTTATTGGCACAGATACGCAGTATTTT.

The V call is TRBV12-5, the J call TRBJ1-3; TRBD1 is a possible D gene (5 bases). The CDR3 runs to 19 residues. Per the germline V gene, CDR1 is LGHNT and CDR2 is FRNRAP. V was trimmed by 2 bases and J by 2 bases, leaving 22 bases between them. DNA for the CDR3: TGTGCTAGTGGTTTGATAGTCGCAGGGCAGGGAAAAGCTGGAAACACCATATATTTT. Protein product: CASGLIVAGQGKAGNTIYF.

Points on this clone: Other DNA sequences of this sample code for an identical CDR3. This sequence joins TRBV9 and TRBJ2-5, with D uncertain. Germline assignment: CDR1 SGDLS and CDR2 YYNGEE. V was cut by 0 bases and J by 1 base, with 7 bases left in between. The CDR3 runs to 14 residues. The CDR3 sequence is CASSVEAGQETQYF. As DNA, the CDR3 is TGTGCCAGCAGCGTAGAAGCCGGCCAAGAGACCCAGTACTTC.

This clone was observed a handful of times. The genes are TRBV27 and TRBJ2-2, with 8 bases aligning to TRBD1. Looked up from germline, CDR1 is MNHEY and CDR2 is SMNVEV (reference sequence). The CDR3 runs to 16 residues. J gave up 3 bases and V 4 bases, and 7 bases lay outside the gene matches. The CDR3 DNA reads TGTGCCAGCAGTTATCAGGGACAGGCCCACACCGGGGAGCTGTTTTTT. It is translated as CASSYQGQAHTGELFF.

This chain joins TRBV30 and TRBJ2-2; D gene unclear. Germline-derived CDR1 and CDR2 are GTSNPN and SVGIG (reference sequence). This CDR3 has 13 residues. V was trimmed by 3 bases and J by 6 bases, leaving 11 bases between them. The CDR3 DNA reads TGTGCCTGGAGGTTCAATACACCCGGGGAGCTGTTTTTT. Protein sequence: CAWRFNTPGELFF.

The J gene is TRBJ2-2, the V gene TRBV4-1; 7 positions match TRBD2. The J segment lost 2 bases and the V segment lost 0 bases, leaving 0 bases of the junction unmatched. The germline CDR1 and CDR2 sequences are MGHRA and YSYEKL. The CDR3 spans 15 residues. The CDR3 DNA is TGCGCCAGCAGCCAAGAGGGACTAAACACCGGGGAGCTGTTTTTT. This codes for CASSQEGLNTGELFF.

This clone was counted only a few times. This sequence joins TRBV10-3 and TRBJ2-7; D remains unclear. Germline CDR1 reads ENHRY; CDR2 reads SYGVKD. The CDR3 is made up of 14 amino acids. The V and J ends lost 3 bases and 4 bases respectively, with 13 bases between them. CDR3 sequence: CAISDQERLYEQYF. The CDR3 DNA follows: TGTGCCATCAGTGATCAGGAAAGGCTTTACGAGCAGTACTTC.

The sample holds a few counts of this clone. The chain recombines TRBV18 with TRBJ1-2; D gene ambiguous. CDR1 and CDR2 (germline): KGHSH, LQKENI. The CDR3 has 15 residues. The V and J ends lost 3 bases and 5 bases respectively, with 16 bases between them. CDR3 protein: CASSPSSGGKYGYTF. The CDR3 DNA reads as TGTGCCAGCTCACCCTCATCCGGCGGAAAGTATGGCTACACCTTC.

The chain uses TRBV9 and TRBJ2-3; unclear D gene. The germline V gene has CDR1 SGDLS and CDR2 YYNGEE. The CDR3 consists of 18 residues. Trimming shortened V by 0 bases and J by 0 bases, and 17 bases separated the two germline ends. The CDR3 protein is CASSVGAFTDLSTDTQYF. As DNA, the CDR3 is TGTGCCAGCAGCGTAGGTGCCTTTACAGACCTTAGCACAGATACGCAGTATTTT.

The chain is built from TRBV6-1 and TRBJ1-1, with D unclear. V was trimmed by 3 bases and J by 4 bases, leaving 3 bases between them. The CDR3 spans 11 residues. The germline V gene has CDR1 MNHNS and CDR2 SASEGT. CDR3 DNA: TGTGCCAGCAGTGACTTCACTGAAGCTTTCTTT. Translation: CASSDFTEAFF.

The rearrangement uses TRBV9 and TRBJ1-1; no definite D call. CDR1 is SGDLS and CDR2 is YYNGEE in the germline V gene. This CDR3 has 15 amino acids. Trimming took off 8 bases at V and 0 bases at J, with 17 bases between the two ends. For the CDR3, the DNA is TGTGCCAGTCACGCCCCGAACGGTATGAACACTGAAGCTTTCTTT. It specifies CASHAPNGMNTEAFF.

The J gene is TRBJ2-7, the V gene TRBV27; possibly TRBD2 for D (6 bases). This CDR3 contains 15 residues. The V gene's germline CDR1 is MNHEY and CDR2 SMNVEV (reference sequence). Trimming left V 2 bases short and J 2 bases short, with 13 bases between. CDR3 loop: CASSLHGGGPYEQYF. CDR3 coding DNA: TGTGCCAGCAGTTTACATGGGGGAGGTCCCTACGAGCAGTACTTC.

The V call is TRBV15, the J call TRBJ2-3, with 8 bases matching TRBD2. V shed 0 bases, J shed 7 bases, and the junction held 27 bases outside the gene matches. The CDR3 contains 22 residues. Germline V gives CDR1 LNHNV, CDR2 YYDKDF (reference sequence). CDR3 DNA sequence: TGTGCCACCAGCAGAGAACTACCGACAGGACATAGCGGGACGCTAAGGTTATATACGCAGTATTTT. Translation: CATSRELPTGHSGTLRLYTQYF.

The chain links TRBV5-4 to TRBJ2-7, with D possibly being TRBD2 (6 bases). The V and J ends lost 4 bases and 4 bases respectively, with 12 bases between them. CDR3 size: 13 residues. Germline V lookup: CDR1 SGHNT, CDR2 YYREEE (reference sequence). The CDR3 DNA reads TGTGCCAGCAGCCAGGGACTTACATACGAGCAGTACTTC. Translated, it gives CASSQGLTYEQYF.

The rearrangement joins TRBV15 to TRBJ2-1, with 9 bases matching TRBD2. The V segment lost 3 bases and the J segment 7 bases; nucleotides outside the gene matches: 19. Germline V lookup: CDR1 LNHNV, CDR2 YYDKDF (reference sequence). The CDR3 sequence is 19 residues long. The DNA for the CDR3 is TGTGCCACCAGCAGCCAAAGTGGTCTAGCGGGAACCAGGAGAAATGAGCAGTTCTTC. This translates into CATSSQSGLAGTRRNEQFF.

In its sample, this clone was seen once. The chain uses TRBV19 and TRBJ1-5, with 10 bases identical to TRBD1. The CDR3 is 15 amino acids. V lost 6 bases and J lost 5; bases outside the gene matches: 7. Germline loops: CDR1 LNHDA, CDR2 SQIVND (reference sequence). This CDR3 reads CASSRGQGFYQPQHF. The CDR3 bases are TGTGCCAGTAGCCGGGGACAGGGGTTTTATCAGCCCCAGCATTTT.

The V and J genes are TRBV5-1 and TRBJ2-2; a possible D gene is TRBD1 (7 bases). This CDR3 comprises 15 residues. The ends were cut back, 5 bases at V and 3 bases at J, with 14 bases in the middle. Looked up from germline, CDR1 is SGHRS and CDR2 is YFSETQ. The CDR3 protein is CASREGARHTGELFF. The CDR3 nucleotides read TGCGCCAGCAGGGAGGGGGCGAGACACACCGGGGAGCTGTTTTTT.